The 29 T cell receptor beta chains below all came from one sample that was sequenced in a study of T cells in women clearing cervical HPV infection. Sequenced by immunoSEQ multiplex PCR; TCRdb stores in-frame clones only, minus some. The sample data list 30,000 to 45,000 clones. The sequencing input was blood buffy coat. The origin of the receptors is a woman aged 18-70 years with a cervical HPV16 infection that either progressed to CIN3+ or cleared (not recorded which).

Worth noting for this clone: The observed sequence ends 3 residues before the CDR3 terminus, with the missing tail filled in from the germline J gene. The V gene is TRBV6-1, the J gene TRBJ2-7; 8 nucleotides match TRBD2. Germline CDR1 and CDR2: MNHNS and SASEGT. V lost 1 base to trimming and J lost 6 bases; unmatched junction nucleotides: 8. The length of the CDR3 is 15 residues. The sequenced part of the CDR3 DNA is TGTGCCAGCAGTGAAGACGGGGGGGCCTTGGGCGAG. It yields the protein CASSEDGGALGE. Given in full, the CDR3 is CASSEDGGALGEQYF.

In regard to this clone: The CDR3 end is not reached by the read, which stops 3 residues before it; the germline J gene fills it in. The chain combines TRBV7-2 with TRBJ1-3; no firm D call. The CDR3 totals 17 residues. Germline V gives CDR1 SGHTA, CDR2 FQGNSA. The germline V and J ends were trimmed by 0 bases and 0 bases, with 12 bases remaining between them. CDR3 protein: CASSLAATSRSGNTIYF. The covered CDR3 bases are TGTGCCAGCAGCTTAGCGGCGACATCCCGCTCTGGAAACACC.

Worth noting for this clone: Coverage ceases 3 residues before the CDR3 finishes, and the germline J gene fills in the end. The chain is built from TRBV5-1 and TRBJ2-7; a possible D gene is TRBD1 (7 bases). With 6 bases removed from V and 6 bases from J, the gap between germline ends came to 25 bases. This CDR3 has 16 amino acids. Per the germline V gene, CDR1 is SGHRS and CDR2 is YFSETQ. The CDR3 sequence is CASTSNSPGGYGEQYF. Incomplete CDR3 DNA: TGCGCCAGCACCTCGAACTCGCCAGGGGGGTACGGCGAG.

As regards this clone: The sequenced fragment ends 3 residues before the CDR3 boundary, so the rest is inferred from the germline J gene. This rearrangement joins TRBV7-2 to TRBJ1-2; the D gene is possibly TRBD1 (5 bases). The CDR3 extends over 13 amino acids. CDR1 is SGHTA, CDR2 FQGNSA, per germline. CDR3 DNA, as far as it was read: TGTGCCAGCAGCTTAGGAGGGGAAGATACC. Its translation is CASSLGGEDT. The CDR3, in full, reads CASSLGGEDTYTF. Using reference TRBV7-2 and TRBJ1-2 for the parts outside the CDR3, the full variable domain is GAGVSQSPSNKVTEKGKDVELRCDPISGHTALYWYRQSLGQGLEFLIYFQGNSAPDKSGLPSDRFSAERTGGSVSTLTIQRTQQEDSAVYLCASSLGGEDTYTFGSGTRLTVV.

As concerns this clone: The CDR3 end is not reached by the read, which stops 3 residues before it; the germline J gene fills it in. V and J are TRBV29-1 and TRBJ1-2; tentatively, D is TRBD1 (6 bases). CDR1 SQVTM and CDR2 ANQGSEA come from the germline V gene. Trimming shortened V by 4 bases and J by 5 bases, and 14 bases separated the two germline ends. The CDR3 has 13 residues. Incomplete CDR3 DNA: TGCAGCGTTGGGGGGCTGGACACTTATGGC. Protein product: CSVGGLDTYG. The whole CDR3 sequence reads CSVGGLDTYGYTF.

Concerning this clone: The read ends 3 residues before the CDR3 terminus; that terminus is restored from the germline J gene. This chain links TRBV19 with TRBJ1-5; possibly TRBD1 for D (5 bases). V lost 6 bases and J 0 bases, leaving 9 bases between the germline ends. This CDR3 region has 14 residues. Germline assignment: CDR1 LNHDA and CDR2 SQIVND (reference sequence). The part of the CDR3 DNA that was read is TGTGCCAGTAGCCAGGGTATTAGCAATCAGCCC. This encodes CASSQGISNQP. The whole CDR3 protein reads CASSQGISNQPQHF. The full variable domain, its missing parts supplied by reference TRBV19 and TRBJ1-5, is DGGITQSPKYLFRKEGQNVTLSCEQNLNHDAMYWYRQDPGQGLRLIYYSQIVNDFQKGDIAEGYSVSREKKESFPLTVTSAQKNPTAFYLCASSQGISNQPQHFGDGTRLSIL.

With respect to this clone: The read finishes 3 residues shy of the CDR3 end, and the germline J gene is used to complete it. The V call is TRBV11-1, the J call TRBJ1-1; D not resolved. The CDR3 covers 14 residues. Germline CDR1 SGHAT, CDR2 FQDESV (reference sequence). The V and J ends lost 5 bases and 6 bases respectively, with 16 bases between them. CDR3 DNA, as far as it was read: TGTGCCAGCAGCCCGACCCTACAGAGCCCTGAA. Protein sequence: CASSPTLQSPE. The whole CDR3 sequence is CASSPTLQSPEAFF.

Of note for this clone: The read terminates 3 residues ahead of where the CDR3 ends, so the germline J gene completes it. This chain connects TRBV12-3 or TRBV12-4 to TRBJ2-1, with 10 bases identical to TRBD1. The CDR3 runs 15 residues. V lost 5 bases and J lost 6; bases outside the gene matches: 7. The chain's CDR3 is CASSPGQGLVNEQFF. The DNA read from the CDR3 is TGTGCCAGCAGTCCGGGACAGGGGTTGGTCAATGAG.

In the case of this clone: The read terminates 3 residues ahead of where the CDR3 ends, so the germline J gene completes it. V and J are TRBV5-1 and TRBJ1-1, with TRBD1 matching over 9 bases. The length of the CDR3 is 15 residues. Germline V gives CDR1 SGHRS, CDR2 YFSETQ. V was pared by 4 bases and J by 2 bases, with 6 bases of the junction left unmatched. CDR3 bases read: TGCGCCAGCAGCGGACAGGGGCCGCATAACACTGAA. Residues: CASSGQGPHNTE. The entire CDR3 is CASSGQGPHNTEAFF.

A remark on this clone: The read falls 3 residues short of the CDR3 end, and the missing part is taken from the germline J gene. This chain links TRBV19 with TRBJ1-2; 10 positions match TRBD1. This CDR3 has 15 amino acids. Germline V lookup: CDR1 LNHDA, CDR2 SQIVND (reference sequence). This CDR3 is CASSNQRDRGYDYTF. CDR3 DNA, as far as it was read: TGTGCCAGTAGCAACCAGCGGGACAGGGGCTACGAC.

Comments on this clone: Coverage ceases 3 residues before the CDR3 finishes, and the germline J gene fills in the end. V gene TRBV4-1 combines with J gene TRBJ1-2, with TRBD1 identical over 8 bases. Germline values: CDR1 MGHRA, CDR2 YSYEKL. This CDR3 has 16 amino acids. V gave up 1 base and J gave up 2 bases; unmatched junction bases: 6. CDR3 sequence: CASSQAGQGGNYGYTF. The covered CDR3 bases are TGCGCCAGCAGCCAAGCCGGACAGGGCGGAAACTATGGC.

Notes on this clone: The read falls 3 residues short of the CDR3 end, and the missing part is taken from the germline J gene. The V gene is TRBV9, the J gene TRBJ1-1; D remains unclear. The length of the CDR3 is 12 residues. Trimming took 2 bases from V and 0 from J, leaving 2 bases between them. Germline lookup yields CDR1 SGDLS and CDR2 YYNGEE. CDR3 DNA (partial): TGTGCCAGCAGCGTCATGAACACTGAA. This gives the protein CASSVMNTE. In full, the CDR3 reads CASSVMNTEAFF.

About this clone itself: A junction end diverges from the germline sequence, so it may reflect a read error. The read falls 3 residues short of the CDR3 end, and the missing part is taken from the germline J gene. The chain combines TRBV20-1 with TRBJ2-3; the D gene is possibly TRBD1 (5 bases). This CDR3 is built from 14 residues. The V gene's germline CDR1 is DFQATT and CDR2 SNEGSKA (reference sequence). CDR3 sequence: CSATRWGLAETQYF. The CDR3 DNA, read in part, is TGCAGTGCTACCCGTTGGGGCTTAGCAGAGACG.

As concerns this clone: The CDR3 end is not reached by the read, which stops 3 residues before it; the germline J gene fills it in. This chain uses TRBV10-1 with TRBJ2-5; D is ambiguous. The CDR3 is made up of 12 amino acids. Germline loops: CDR1 WNHNN, CDR2 SYGVQD (reference sequence). The V end was cut by 3 bases, the J end by 5 bases, with 7 bases between. The chain's CDR3 is CASSDNGETQYF. The CDR3 bases that were read are TGCGCCAGCAGTGATAACGGGGAGACC.

Of note for this clone: The read finishes 3 residues shy of the CDR3 end, and the germline J gene is used to complete it. V is TRBV7-9 and J is TRBJ1-4, with 8 bases fitting TRBD1. This CDR3 is built from 14 residues. Germline assignment: CDR1 SEHNR and CDR2 FQNEAQ (reference sequence). V was pared by 5 bases and J by 7 bases, with 6 bases of the junction left unmatched. CDR3 bases read: TGTGCCAGCAGCGACGACAGGGGCCGTGAAAAA. It translates to CASSDDRGREK. The full CDR3 reads CASSDDRGREKLFF.

To note about this clone: The CDR3 goes on 3 residues after the read ends, and that part is filled in from the germline J gene. V gene TRBV12-5 combines with J gene TRBJ1-5; tentatively, D is TRBD1 (6 bases). This CDR3 contains 16 residues. CDR1 LGHNT and CDR2 FRNRAP come from the germline V gene. V was clipped by 7 bases and J by 0 bases, with 16 bases between them. The CDR3 bases that were read are TGTGCTAGTGCCCACCGCAGGGGTCTTAGCAATCAGCCC. Translation: CASAHRRGLSNQP. The complete CDR3 sequence is CASAHRRGLSNQPQHF. The entire variable domain, with the rest obtained from reference TRBV12-5 and TRBJ1-5, is as follows: DARVTQTPRHKVTEMGQEVTMRCQPILGHNTVFWYRQTMMQGLELLAYFRNRAPLDDSGMPKDRFSAEMPDATLATLKIQPSEPRDSAVYFCASAHRRGLSNQPQHFGDGTRLSIL.

Concerning this clone itself: The missing CDR3 end, 3 residues past where the read stops, is filled in from the germline J gene. V usage is TRBV12-3 or TRBV12-4 and J usage is TRBJ2-3; D is possibly TRBD1 (6 bases). V was cut by 6 bases and J by 2 bases, with 9 bases left in between. The CDR3 totals 13 residues. The chain's CDR3 is CASRDRNTDTQYF. CDR3 bases read: TGTGCCAGCAGGGACAGAAACACAGATACG.

The DNA read from the CDR3 is TGCAGCGCCCAGGGATTCGAGCGAAAGACG. Translated, it gives CSAQGFERKT. The entire CDR3 reads CSAQGFERKTQYF. The chain employs TRBV29-1 and TRBJ2-3, with a weak D call TRBD1 (5 bases). The read ends 3 residues early relative to the CDR3; the germline J gene fills the gap. The length of the CDR3 is 13 residues. From germline, CDR1 is SQVTM and CDR2 ANQGSEA.

A word on this clone: Sequencing ends 3 residues short of the CDR3 end; the germline J gene provides the rest. The rearrangement uses TRBV11-2 and TRBJ2-7; D may correspond to TRBD1 or TRBD2 (5 bases each). Per germline, CDR1 SGHAT and CDR2 FQNNGV. The CDR3 contains 13 residues. V was cut by 7 bases and J by 5 bases, with 15 bases left in between. The CDR3: CASTTRGENEQYF. Incomplete CDR3 DNA: TGTGCCAGCACCACGAGGGGCGAAAACGAG.

A word on this clone: The read finishes 3 residues shy of the CDR3 end, and the germline J gene is used to complete it. The rearrangement uses TRBV5-1 and TRBJ1-1; 12 bases are shared with TRBD1. With 4 bases clipped from V and 7 bases from J, the junction kept 8 bases outside the gene matches. Germline V lookup: CDR1 SGHRS, CDR2 YFSETQ. The CDR3 is made up of 15 amino acids. Incomplete CDR3 DNA: TGCGCCAGCAGCAGGAGGGACAGGGGGCGCGGTGAA. Amino acids: CASSRRDRGRGE. The whole CDR3 is CASSRRDRGRGEAFF.

Partial CDR3 DNA: TGTGCCAGCAGCGAGGACGACAGAAACAATCAGCCC. Residues: CASSEDDRNNQP. The CDR3 as a whole reads CASSEDDRNNQPQHF. The gene calls are TRBV7-2 and TRBJ1-5; TRBD1 might be the D (5 bases). From the germline J gene comes the end of the CDR3, since the read stops 3 residues before it. Germline V gives CDR1 SGHTA, CDR2 FQGNSA. V was cut by 5 bases and J by 3 bases, with 14 bases left in between. CDR3 length: 15 residues.

On this clone: The DNA ends 3 residues before the CDR3 does, and the rest of the CDR3 is filled in from the germline J gene. The V gene is TRBV19, the J gene TRBJ1-5; D possibly corresponds to TRBD1 (5 bases). Trimming removed 8 bases at V and 0 bases at J, with 17 bases between. Germline V gene sequence: CDR1 LNHDA, CDR2 SQIVND (reference sequence). The CDR3 length is 16 residues. The CDR3 is CASSGQGINSNQPQHF. CDR3 bases read: TGTGCCAGTTCCGGGCAGGGAATCAATAGCAATCAGCCC.

Comments on this clone: The read gets to within 3 residues of the CDR3 end, and the germline J gene fills in the rest. The chain has TRBV27 and TRBJ2-5, with a possible D match to TRBD2 (5 bases). Germline values: CDR1 MNHEY, CDR2 SMNVEV (reference sequence). This CDR3 is 15 amino acids long. The ends were cut back, 5 bases at V and 5 bases at J, with 18 bases in the middle. The CDR3 loop is CASSPTERRGETQYF. The sequenced part of the CDR3 DNA is TGTGCCAGCAGTCCCACCGAACGGCGCGGGGAGACC.

A note on this clone: The CDR3 end is not reached by the read, which stops 3 residues before it; the germline J gene fills it in. J is TRBJ1-1 and V is TRBV20-1, with D maybe TRBD1 (5 bases). The germline V gene has CDR1 DFQATT and CDR2 SNEGSKA (reference sequence). V lost 4 bases to trimming and J lost 1 base, with 13 bases between them. The CDR3 runs to 14 residues. This CDR3 is CSAKRQNRNTEAFF. The CDR3 DNA, read in part, is TGCAGTGCTAAAAGACAGAACCGGAACACTGAA.

Note on this clone: The read ends 3 residues before the CDR3 terminus; that terminus is restored from the germline J gene. The J gene is TRBJ2-1, the V gene TRBV18; the D gene is possibly TRBD2 (5 bases). The CDR3 consists of 13 residues. Germline V lookup: CDR1 KGHSH, CDR2 LQKENI. V gave up 6 bases and J gave up 9 bases, with 15 bases separating them. The CDR3 bases that were read are TGTGCCAGCTCCCCCCCCCTCGGGGTTGAG. It is translated as CASSPPLGVE. The whole CDR3 sequence is CASSPPLGVEQFF.

Turning to this clone: The missing CDR3 end, 3 residues past where the read stops, is filled in from the germline J gene. The chain joins TRBV19 to TRBJ1-1; 8 positions agree with TRBD1. Germline CDR1 and CDR2: LNHDA and SQIVND (reference sequence). This CDR3 is 14 amino acids long. Incomplete CDR3 DNA: TGTGCCAGTAGTATAGGGACAGGGAACTACGAG. Amino acids: CASSIGTGNYE. The whole CDR3 reads CASSIGTGNYEAFF.

Points on this clone: Mismatch with germline at one junction end may stem from a read error. The read ends 3 residues early relative to the CDR3; the germline J gene fills the gap. The same CDR3 arises from other DNA sequences in this sample as well. This chain uses TRBV6-2 or TRBV6-3 with TRBJ1-3, with 7 bases that match TRBD1. CDR3 size: 17 residues. From germline, CDR1 is MNHEY and CDR2 SVGEGT. CDR3 residues: CASSYSRGGETGNTIYF. The sequenced CDR3 bases are TGTGCCAGCAGTTACTCAAGAGGGGGCGAAACTGGAAACACG.

Comment on this clone: Read sequence stops 3 residues before the CDR3 end, and the germline J gene provides the missing end. This chain connects TRBV18 to TRBJ2-6, with D hard to call. Trimming took off 0 bases at V and 0 bases at J, with 3 bases between the two ends. CDR1 and CDR2 from the germline V gene are KGHSH and LQKENI. The CDR3 sequence is 15 residues long. The CDR3 DNA, read in part, is TGTGCCAGCTCACCACCCTTCTCTGGGGCCAACGTC. Translation gives CASSPPFSGANV. The whole CDR3 protein is CASSPPFSGANVLTF. Full variable domain (missing parts from reference TRBV18 and TRBJ2-6): NAGVMQNPRHLVRRRGQEARLRCSPMKGHSHVYWYRQLPEEGLKFMVYLQKENIIDESGMPKERFSAEFPKEGPSILRIQQVVRGDSAAYFCASSPPFSGANVLTFGAGSRLTVL.

To note about this clone: The DNA ends 3 residues before the CDR3 does, and the rest of the CDR3 is filled in from the germline J gene. The chain is built from TRBV6-2 or TRBV6-3 and TRBJ1-2; TRBD1 might be the D (6 bases). In germline, CDR1 is MNHEY, CDR2 SVGEGT. This CDR3 spans 12 amino acids. V gave up 11 bases and J gave up 2 bases, with 12 bases separating them. CDR3 sequence: CAGSTGNYGYTF. Incomplete CDR3 DNA: TGTGCCGGAAGTACAGGGAACTATGGC.